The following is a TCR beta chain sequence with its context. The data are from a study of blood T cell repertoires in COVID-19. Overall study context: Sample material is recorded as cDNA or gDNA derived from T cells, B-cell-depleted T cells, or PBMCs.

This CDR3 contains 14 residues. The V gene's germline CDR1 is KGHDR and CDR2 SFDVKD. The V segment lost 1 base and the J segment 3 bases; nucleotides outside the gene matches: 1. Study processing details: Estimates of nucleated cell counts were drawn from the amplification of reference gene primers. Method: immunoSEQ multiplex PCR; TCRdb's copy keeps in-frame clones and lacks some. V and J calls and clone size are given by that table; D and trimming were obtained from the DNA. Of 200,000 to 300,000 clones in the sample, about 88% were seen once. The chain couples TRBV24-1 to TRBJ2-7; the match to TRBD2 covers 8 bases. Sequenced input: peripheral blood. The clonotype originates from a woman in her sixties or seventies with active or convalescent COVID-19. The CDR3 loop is CATSDFTSGYEQYF. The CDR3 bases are TGTGCCACCAGTGATTTTACTAGCGGCTACGAGCAGTACTTC.